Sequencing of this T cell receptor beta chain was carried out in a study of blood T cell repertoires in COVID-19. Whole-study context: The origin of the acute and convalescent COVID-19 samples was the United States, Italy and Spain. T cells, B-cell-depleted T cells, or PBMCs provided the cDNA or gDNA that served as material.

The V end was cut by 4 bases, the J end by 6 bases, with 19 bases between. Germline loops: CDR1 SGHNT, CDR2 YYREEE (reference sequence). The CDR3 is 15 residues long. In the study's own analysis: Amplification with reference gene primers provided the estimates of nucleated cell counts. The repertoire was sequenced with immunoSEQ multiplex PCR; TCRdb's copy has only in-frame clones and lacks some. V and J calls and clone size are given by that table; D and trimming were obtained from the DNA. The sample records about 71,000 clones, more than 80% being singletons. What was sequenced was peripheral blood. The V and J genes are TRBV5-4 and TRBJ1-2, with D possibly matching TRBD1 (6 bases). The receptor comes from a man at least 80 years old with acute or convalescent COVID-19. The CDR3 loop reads CASSPAGGRGDGYTF. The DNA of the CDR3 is TGTGCCAGCAGCCCTGCGGGGGGCAGGGGTGATGGCTACACCTTC.